The source of this T cell receptor beta chain is a study of T-cell reconstitution after alpha-beta-depleted transplantation in children (dated by TCRdb to the mid-2010s). For context, the study as a whole: Using TCR repertoire profiling, the study quantitatively followed how T-cell immune reconstitution unfolded in children after TCRalphabeta/CD19-depleted allogeneic hematopoietic cell transplantation. Study-level results and caveats: The frequencies of hyperexpanded clones fell over the following months, and after one year, T-cell counts and TCRbeta diversity were mostly attributed to newly produced T cells. In some patients, the high TCRbeta diversity seen at day 60 was put down to recipient T cells and intrathymic progenitors that had survived conditioning. About two months after transplant, the apparently early recovery of alphabetaT-cell counts reportedly depended on just several hundred clones that had expanded rapidly and came from non-depleted graft cells.

This clonotype appeared many times. The antigen it binds to is not known. No much larger clone exists at a distance of one base, and base qualities are not known. Interpreted using the paper, the treatment or condition label stands for: allogeneic hematopoietic cell transplantation with graft depleted of TCRalphabeta T cells and CD19 B cells. The transplant recipients were children given TCRalphabeta/CD19-depleted allogeneic hematopoietic cell grafts. The protocol used for the library was PCR. The run used an Illumina HiSeq 2500. TCR libraries were prepared with molecular barcoding, using unique molecular identifiers to normalize TCRbeta repertoire quantification. The raw public reads went through TCRdb reprocessing: fastp at Q25, MiXCR clone calling, in-frame beta chains kept. One record per CDR3 amino acid sequence lists the most common genes and DNA. The sample yields 610,000 or so distinct CDR3 sequences; 20% to 30% were counted once. The ten largest clones add up to 30% to 45% of the sample.

This material consisted of PBMCs, taken before TCRalphabeta/CD19-depleted stem cell transplant. The TCR sequence derives from a boy under three years old with Wiskott-Aldrich syndrome, due to receive a stem cell transplant.

The CDR3 sequence is CASSLWQAGGTQYF. Here is the DNA: TGCGCCAGCAGCTTATGGCAGGCCGGCGGGACCCAGTACTTC. The V gene is TRBV5-1 and the J gene is TRBJ2-5; confidence is insufficient to name the D gene. The trim is 2 bases for V and 7 bases for J, with a gap of 15 bases between the germline ends. The CDR3 covers 14 residues, taking in both the cysteine and the phenylalanine. Only CDR3 DNA is held: 42 bases, read in frame from base 1. Sequences SGHRS (CDR1) and YFSETQ (CDR2) are obtained from the germline V gene.